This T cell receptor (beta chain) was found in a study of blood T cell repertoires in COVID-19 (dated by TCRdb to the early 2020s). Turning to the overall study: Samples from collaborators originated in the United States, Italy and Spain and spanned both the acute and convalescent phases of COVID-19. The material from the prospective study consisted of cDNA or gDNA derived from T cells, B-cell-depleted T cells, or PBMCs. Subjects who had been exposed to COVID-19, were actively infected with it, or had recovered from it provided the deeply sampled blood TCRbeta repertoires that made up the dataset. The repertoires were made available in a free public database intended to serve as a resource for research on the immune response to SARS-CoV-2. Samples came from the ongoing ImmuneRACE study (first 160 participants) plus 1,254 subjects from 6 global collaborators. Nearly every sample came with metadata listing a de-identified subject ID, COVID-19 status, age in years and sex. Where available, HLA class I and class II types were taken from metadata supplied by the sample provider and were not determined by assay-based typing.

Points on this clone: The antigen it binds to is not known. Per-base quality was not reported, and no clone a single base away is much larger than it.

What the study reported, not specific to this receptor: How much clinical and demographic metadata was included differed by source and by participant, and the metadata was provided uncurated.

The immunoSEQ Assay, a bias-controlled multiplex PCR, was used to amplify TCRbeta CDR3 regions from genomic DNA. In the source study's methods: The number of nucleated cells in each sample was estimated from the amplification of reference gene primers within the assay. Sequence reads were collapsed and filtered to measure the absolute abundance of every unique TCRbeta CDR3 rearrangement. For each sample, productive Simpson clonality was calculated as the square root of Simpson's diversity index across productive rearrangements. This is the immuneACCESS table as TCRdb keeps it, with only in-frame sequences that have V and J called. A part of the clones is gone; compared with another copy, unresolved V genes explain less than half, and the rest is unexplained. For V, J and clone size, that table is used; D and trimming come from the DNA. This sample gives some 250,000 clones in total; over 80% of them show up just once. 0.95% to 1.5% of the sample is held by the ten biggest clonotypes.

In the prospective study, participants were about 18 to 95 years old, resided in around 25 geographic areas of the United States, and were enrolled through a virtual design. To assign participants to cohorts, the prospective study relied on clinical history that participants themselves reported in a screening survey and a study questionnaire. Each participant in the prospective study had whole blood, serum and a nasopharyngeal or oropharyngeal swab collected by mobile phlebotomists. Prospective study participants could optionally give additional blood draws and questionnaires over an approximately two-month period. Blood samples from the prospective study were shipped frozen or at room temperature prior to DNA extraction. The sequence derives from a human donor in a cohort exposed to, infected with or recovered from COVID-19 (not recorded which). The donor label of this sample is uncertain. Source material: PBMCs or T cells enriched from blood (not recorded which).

The CDR3 region reads CASSQDNGGGSQPQHF. The sequenced DNA: TGCGCCAGCAGCCAAGATAATGGGGGGGGGAGTCAGCCCCAGCATTTT. The rearranged segments are TRBV4-3 and TRBJ1-5; TRBD1 is a weak D gene call, 5 bases matching. From the cysteine up to the phenylalanine, the CDR3 has a length of 16 residues. Only the CDR3 portion is preserved as DNA: 48 bases, with reading frame beginning at the first base. CDR1 and CDR2, per the germline V gene, are LGHNA and YSLEER. V and J lose 0 bases and 6 bases, and a span of 15 bases separates them.